This TCR beta chain was identified in a study of a mutant IDH1 vaccine in newly diagnosed glioma. A word on this clone: Its antigen remains unknown.

The CDR3 is 15 residues long. J was trimmed by 2 bases and V by 4 bases; bases with no gene match: 6. Looked up from germline, CDR1 is SGHRS and CDR2 is YFSETQ. The time point is: week 23, last vaccination. Each dose of the vaccine consisted of 300 ug of mutant IDH1 20-mer peptide, with topical imiquimod. TCRdb keeps only in-frame clones here, not all; method: immunoSEQ multiplex PCR. The top ten clones hold 2% to 3% of a sample with roughly 45,000 clones, 65% to 85% of them seen once. The TCR was taken from a woman in her late teens or twenties with glioma. Some clones in this sample may be carry-over from other donors' samples. This rearrangement joins TRBV5-1 to TRBJ2-1, with 7 bases matching TRBD1. Sequencing was performed on PBMCs, taken from a glioma patient whose treatment included an IDH1 peptide vaccine. CDR3 sequence (DNA): TGCGCCAGCAGCCCCGGGACAGCGGCCTACAATGAGCAGTTCTTC. Translated, it gives CASSPGTAAYNEQFF.